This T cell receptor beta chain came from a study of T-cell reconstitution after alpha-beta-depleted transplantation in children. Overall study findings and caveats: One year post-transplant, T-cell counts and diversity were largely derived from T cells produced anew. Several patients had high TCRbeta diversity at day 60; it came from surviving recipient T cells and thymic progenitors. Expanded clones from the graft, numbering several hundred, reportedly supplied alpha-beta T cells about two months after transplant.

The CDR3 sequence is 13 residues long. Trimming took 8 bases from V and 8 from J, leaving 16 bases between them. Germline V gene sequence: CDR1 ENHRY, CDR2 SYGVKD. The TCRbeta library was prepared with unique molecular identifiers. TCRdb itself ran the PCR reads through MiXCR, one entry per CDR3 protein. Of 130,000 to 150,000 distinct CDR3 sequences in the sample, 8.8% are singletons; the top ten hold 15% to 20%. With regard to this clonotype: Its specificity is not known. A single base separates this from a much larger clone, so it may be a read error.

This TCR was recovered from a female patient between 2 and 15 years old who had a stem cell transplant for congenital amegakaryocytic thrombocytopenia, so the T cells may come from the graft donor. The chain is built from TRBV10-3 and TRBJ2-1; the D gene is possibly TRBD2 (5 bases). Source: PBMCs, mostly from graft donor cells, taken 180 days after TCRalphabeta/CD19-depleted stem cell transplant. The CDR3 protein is CAIGAGNVDEQFF. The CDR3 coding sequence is TGTGCCATCGGCGCCGGGAACGTGGATGAGCAGTTCTTC.